This T cell receptor (beta chain) emerged from a study of OX40 agonist ivuxolimab in advanced cancers. Context from the whole study: Ivuxolimab was a fully human IgG2 agonistic monoclonal antibody targeting the costimulatory receptor OX40 (CD134). Intravenous ivuxolimab was administered to patients every 2 weeks at six dose levels: 0.01, 0.1, 0.3, 1.5, 3 and 10 mg/kg. Of the approximately 54 patients in dose escalation, some 20 had hepatocellular carcinoma, approximately 15 had melanoma, 9 had renal cell carcinoma and 9 had head and neck cancer. In the dose-escalation cohort, approximately 82% of patients were male, and the mean age was roughly 60 years with a range of roughly 20 to 85. Prior anti-PD-1, anti-PD-L1 or anti-CTLA-4 therapy was permitted, and less than 45% of dose-escalation patients had received checkpoint inhibitors. Three dose-escalation patients achieved partial responses, one with hepatocellular carcinoma and two with cutaneous melanoma. Peripheral TCRbeta sequencing aimed to test whether ivuxolimab altered TCR sequence diversity and caused clonal T-cell expansion. The paper reports the monotherapy dose-escalation portion (N = 52 patients) of the phase I ivuxolimab trial. The study at large found these results: After ivuxolimab, expanded clones were on average more numerous among CD8+ T cells than among CD4+ T cells. Which antigens the clonally expanded peripheral T cells were specific for was not determined. Clonal expansion of both CD4+ and CD8+ blood T cells was observed from baseline to week 6 at doses 0.1 to 3.0 mg/kg. In the 0.1-3.0 mg/kg groups, partial responders were among the patients with the lowest normalized peripheral clonal expansion, particularly in CD8+ T cells. Low levels of normalized T-cell clonal expansion were also shown by some nonresponding patients.

Points on this clone: Its antigen target is currently unknown. Base qualities are missing; no much larger clone stands one base away.

The trial excluded patients who had a history of autoimmune disease or who were on systemic immunosuppression. Peripheral blood for TCR sequencing was drawn from every dose cohort at baseline, at cycle 4 day 1 and at cycle 7 day 1. Samples were obtained from an open-label, multicenter, first-in-human phase I dose-escalation trial of ivuxolimab. The trial enrolled adults with locally advanced or metastatic head and neck squamous cell, hepatocellular, melanoma or renal cell carcinoma. Before TCR sequencing, CD4+ T cells and CD8+ T cells from peripheral blood were sorted into separate populations. For sequencing of the TCRbeta CDR3 region, genomic DNA was extracted from the sorted cells. The immunoSEQ Assay was used for sequencing of TCRbeta CDR3 regions. TCRdb's version of the immuneACCESS table is confined to in-frame rearrangements and falls short of the full clone set. An unresolved V gene accounts for under half of the shortfall where checked; the remainder is of unknown origin. Recorded for this sample are over 70,000 clones; 90% to 95% of them occurred a single time. The ten largest clones take up around 15% of the sample.

The sequences come from CD4+ or CD8+ T cells sorted from blood, collected in a trial of the OX40 agonist ivuxolimab. The receptor was derived from an adult with an advanced solid tumor such as melanoma, head and neck, liver or kidney cancer.

This receptor carries the CDR3 CASSLRRGLADNTGELFF. The nucleotides are TGTGCCAGCAGCTTACGACGGGGGCTAGCAGATAACACCGGGGAGCTGTTTTTT. The chain was built from TRBV7-8 and TRBJ2-2; the D element could tentatively be TRBD1 or TRBD2, as 6 bases agree for each. From cysteine to phenylalanine, the CDR3 is 18 amino acids long. Here the CDR3 DNA is all that survives: 54 bases in frame from base 1. For CDR1 and CDR2, the germline V gene lists SGHVS and FQNEAQ. The junction carries 18 bases between V and J, which are trimmed by 2 bases and 2 bases respectively.